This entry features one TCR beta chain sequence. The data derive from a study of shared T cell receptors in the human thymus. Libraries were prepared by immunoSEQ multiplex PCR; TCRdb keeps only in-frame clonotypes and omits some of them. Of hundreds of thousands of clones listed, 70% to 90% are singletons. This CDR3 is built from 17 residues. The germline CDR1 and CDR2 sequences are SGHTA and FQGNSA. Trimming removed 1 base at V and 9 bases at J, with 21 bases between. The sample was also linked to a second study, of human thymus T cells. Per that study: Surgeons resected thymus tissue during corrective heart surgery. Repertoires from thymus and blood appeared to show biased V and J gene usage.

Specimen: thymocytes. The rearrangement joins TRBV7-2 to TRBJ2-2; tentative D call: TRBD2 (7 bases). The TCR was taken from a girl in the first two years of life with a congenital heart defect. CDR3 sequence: CASSLGLGGQPFRELFF. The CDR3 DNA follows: TGTGCCAGCAGCTTAGGTTTGGGGGGGCAACCTTTTAGGGAGCTGTTTTTT.